The 23 T cell receptor beta chains reported below all come from one sample, sequenced in a study of cytotoxic CD8 clonotypes in ibrutinib-treated CLL (dated by TCRdb to the early 2020s). To prepare the library, the immunoSEQ multiplex PCR assay was applied. The source is immuneACCESS, and TCRdb retained only in-frame sequences with V and J called. Part of the clones is not carried over; for the studies checked, unresolved V genes explain less than half of this, and the remainder is unexplained. The sample table lists roughly 330,000 clones, roughly 70% of them with a count of one. Roughly 6.8% of the sample rests with the top ten. Material: PBMCs, obtained after 36 months of ibrutinib treatment. The source of these receptors is a human donor with chronic lymphocytic leukemia.

The V call is TRBV6-5, the J call TRBJ1-2; 10 bases align to TRBD1. Germline CDR1 reads MNHEY; CDR2 reads SVGAGI. The CDR3 runs to 14 residues. Germline trimming cut 4 bases from V and 6 bases from J; bases unmatched to any gene: 5. CDR3 protein: CASSSGQGIDGYTF. The CDR3 DNA follows: TGTGCCAGCAGTTCGGGACAGGGGATTGATGGCTACACCTTC.

The chain links TRBV9 to TRBJ2-3; D is possibly TRBD1 (6 bases). The length of the CDR3 is 15 residues. Per the germline V gene, CDR1 is SGDLS and CDR2 is YYNGEE. Trimming removed 3 bases from V and 1 base from J, with 12 bases in between. The CDR3 is CASSDGAGGTDTQYF. The CDR3 DNA follows: TGTGCCAGCAGCGACGGGGCAGGGGGCACAGATACGCAGTATTTT.

V is TRBV7-2 and J is TRBJ1-4, with TRBD1 identical over 11 bases. Germline values: CDR1 SGHTA, CDR2 FQGNSA. V lost 1 base to trimming and J lost 11 bases; unmatched junction nucleotides: 6. This CDR3 contains 15 residues. CDR3: CASSLGGTGGSKLFF. CDR3 DNA: TGTGCCAGCAGCTTAGGTGGGACAGGGGGGAGCAAACTGTTTTTT.

This clone was detected only a few times. V usage is TRBV5-1 and J usage is TRBJ2-1, with 14 positions matching TRBD2. Germline CDR1 SGHRS, CDR2 YFSETQ. The CDR3 length is 15 residues. V lost 4 bases, J lost 8 bases, and 5 bases stayed unmatched. DNA of the CDR3: TGCGCCAGCAGCCCCGGGACTAGCGGGAGCGATGAGCAGTTCTTC. It specifies CASSPGTSGSDEQFF.

This clone was observed a few times. The J gene is TRBJ2-7, the V gene TRBV4-1; a possible D gene is TRBD1 (6 bases). Trimming removed 4 bases from V and 2 bases from J, with 9 bases in between. This CDR3 is built from 13 residues. The germline CDR1 and CDR2 sequences are MGHRA and YSYEKL. The CDR3 nucleotides read TGCGCCAGCAGCCGGCACAGGGCCTACGAGCAGTACTTC. Amino acids: CASSRHRAYEQYF.

The chain uses TRBV18 and TRBJ2-3, with D uncertain. From germline, CDR1 is KGHSH and CDR2 LQKENI. CDR3 length: 16 amino acids. The V gene lost 2 bases and the J gene lost 0 bases, with 12 bases spanning the gap. CDR3 coding DNA: TGTGCCAGCTCACCATGGGGTGTTCCTAGCACAGATACGCAGTATTTT. It specifies CASSPWGVPSTDTQYF. Together with reference TRBV18 and TRBJ2-3, the CDR3 gives the full variable domain: NAGVMQNPRHLVRRRGQEARLRCSPMKGHSHVYWYRQLPEEGLKFMVYLQKENIIDESGMPKERFSAEFPKEGPSILRIQQVVRGDSAAYFCASSPWGVPSTDTQYFGPGTRLTVL.

The chain recombines TRBV2 with TRBJ1-1; the D gene is possibly TRBD1 (6 bases). V was trimmed by 7 bases and J by 3 bases, leaving 18 bases between them. Germline V gene sequence: CDR1 SNHLY, CDR2 FYNNEI. This CDR3 comprises 15 residues. In nucleotides, the CDR3 is TGTGCCAGCACCGCATTTTTGTCAGGGGACACTGAAGCTTTCTTT. Amino acid sequence: CASTAFLSGDTEAFF.

This clone has only a few counts. The chain recombines TRBV25-1 with TRBJ1-6; no firm D call. The CDR3 has 16 residues. Germline V CDR1 and CDR2: MGHDK, SYGVNS. Trimming pared 2 bases from V and 0 bases from J, leaving 8 bases between. As DNA, the CDR3 is TGTGCCAGCAGTGAACAAAAGAGCTCCTATAATTCACCCCTCCACTTT. Encoded protein: CASSEQKSSYNSPLHF.

This chain links TRBV7-6 with TRBJ2-5, with D possibly being TRBD1 or TRBD2 (7 bases each). Looked up from germline, CDR1 is SGHVS and CDR2 is FNYEAQ. This CDR3 is built from 17 residues. Trimming stripped 6 bases from V and 1 base from J, with 21 bases between. CDR3 sequence: CASRGGGLISLQETQYF. DNA for the CDR3: TGTGCCAGCAGGGGAGGGGGCCTAATTTCTCTCCAAGAGACCCAGTACTTC.

This clone has just one count. This chain links TRBV12-5 with TRBJ2-1; 11 positions agree with TRBD2. Germline V lookup: CDR1 LGHNT, CDR2 FRNRAP. The CDR3 has 14 residues. J lost 5 bases, V lost 3 bases, and 0 bases had no gene match. The CDR3 region is CASGLLAGDNEQFF. The CDR3 DNA sequence: TGTGCTAGTGGTTTACTAGCGGGGGACAATGAGCAGTTCTTC.

The V and J genes are TRBV13 and TRBJ2-3; tentatively, D is TRBD1 (5 bases). Germline V gene lookup returns CDR1 PRHDT and CDR2 FYEKMQ (reference sequence). The CDR3 has 14 amino acids. The V end was cut by 5 bases, the J end by 3 bases, with 12 bases between. The CDR3 spells CASSPPTDTDTQYF. As DNA, the CDR3 is TGTGCCAGCAGCCCCCCGACAGATACAGATACGCAGTATTTT. Full variable domain (rest looked up from reference TRBV13 and TRBJ2-3): AAGVIQSPRHLIKEKRETATLKCYPIPRHDTVYWYQQGPGQDPQFLISFYEKMQSDKGSIPDRFSAQQFSDYHSELNMSSLELGDSALYFCASSPPTDTDTQYFGPGTRLTVL.

The chain has TRBV29-1 and TRBJ2-1; the D is unclear. Germline V gene lookup returns CDR1 SQVTM and CDR2 ANQGSEA. The CDR3 runs to 14 residues. V was trimmed by 4 bases and J by 2 bases, leaving 12 bases between them. For the CDR3, the DNA is TGCAGCGTTGTAAAGACTCGACCCTACAATGAGCAGTTCTTC. The encoded protein is CSVVKTRPYNEQFF.

The genes are TRBV15 and TRBJ1-5; 8 bases are shared with TRBD1. This CDR3 spans 18 amino acids. Germline values: CDR1 LNHNV, CDR2 YYDKDF (reference sequence). With V trimmed by 0 bases and J by 2 bases, 9 bases remained unmatched. The CDR3 sequence: CATSRDFRYRGGNQPQHF. The CDR3 bases are TGTGCCACCAGCAGAGATTTCCGATACAGGGGGGGCAATCAGCCCCAGCATTTT.

The chain is built from TRBV11-2 and TRBJ2-7; tentative D call: TRBD1 (5 bases). This CDR3 spans 13 amino acids. The germline gives CDR1 SGHAT, CDR2 FQNNGV. Trimming pared 6 bases from V and 2 bases from J, leaving 11 bases between. In nucleotides, the CDR3 is TGTGCCAGCAGTTCGGACAATACCTACGAGCAGTACTTC. Its protein product is CASSSDNTYEQYF.

This rearrangement joins TRBV5-1 to TRBJ2-5; D is unclear. Per germline, CDR1 SGHRS and CDR2 YFSETQ. V gave up 4 bases and J gave up 0 bases, with 7 bases separating them. The CDR3 spans 13 residues. Here the CDR3 reads CASSMTNQETQYF. CDR3 DNA: TGCGCCAGCAGCATGACCAACCAAGAGACCCAGTACTTC.

The J gene is TRBJ1-2, the V gene TRBV5-6; no clear D gene. CDR3 length: 15 residues. Trimming cost V 3 bases and J 2 bases, with 14 bases left between them. Per germline, CDR1 SGHDT and CDR2 YYEEEE. The CDR3 region has the DNA TGTGCCAGCAGCTACTTTCGACGGGAGAACTATGGCTACACCTTC. Its translation is CASSYFRRENYGYTF.

The chain combines TRBV7-9 with TRBJ1-6; D is undetermined. The CDR3 has 16 amino acids. V was cut by 5 bases and J by 6 bases, with 17 bases left in between. Germline CDR1 and CDR2: SEHNR and FQNEAQ (reference sequence). The CDR3 nucleotides are TGTGCCAGCAGCCCTGTAACGGGGTTCTCTAATTCACCCCTCCACTTT. It specifies CASSPVTGFSNSPLHF.

V usage is TRBV18 and J usage is TRBJ2-5; D may be TRBD1 (5 bases). Germline CDR1 is KGHSH and CDR2 is LQKENI. The CDR3 loop spans 17 amino acids. Between the trimmed V and J ends, which lost 0 bases and 5 bases, there was a span of 19 bases. CDR3 residues: CASSPPFGKGIMETQYF. CDR3 DNA sequence: TGTGCCAGCTCACCACCTTTTGGGAAGGGGATTATGGAGACCCAGTACTTC.

The chain employs TRBV7-9 and TRBJ1-1; D gene uncertain. The CDR3 is made up of 15 amino acids. CDR1 is SEHNR, CDR2 FQNEAQ, per germline (reference sequence). V gave up 1 base and J gave up 1 base, with 10 bases separating them. The DNA of the CDR3 is TGTGCCAGCAGCTTAGAGGCAGGAGAGAACACTGAAGCTTTCTTT. Translation gives CASSLEAGENTEAFF. The entire variable domain, with the rest obtained from reference TRBV7-9 and TRBJ1-1, is as follows: DTGVSQNPRHKITKRGQNVTFRCDPISEHNRLYWYRQTLGQGPEFLTYFQNEAQLEKSRLLSDRFSAERPKGSFSTLEIQRTEQGDSAMYLCASSLEAGENTEAFFGQGTRLTVV.

A few counts support this clone. The chain has TRBV29-1 and TRBJ1-2; D not resolved. Looked up from germline, CDR1 is SQVTM and CDR2 is ANQGSEA. The CDR3 loop spans 14 amino acids. V lost 2 bases, J lost 5 bases, and 15 bases lay in between. The CDR3 coding sequence is TGCAGCGTTGAAACACATTCGCCCCTTTATGGCTACACCTTC. Protein: CSVETHSPLYGYTF.

This rearrangement joins TRBV25-1 to TRBJ1-4, with 7 bases aligning to TRBD1. CDR3 length equals 13 residues. Germline V gives CDR1 MGHDK, CDR2 SYGVNS. V gave up 6 bases and J gave up 13 bases; unmatched junction bases: 11. CDR3 bases: TGTGCCAGCAGGCTTGAAGGGACAGAGCGACTGTTTTTT. It translates to CASRLEGTERLFF.

This chain joins TRBV27 and TRBJ1-2, with D maybe TRBD1 (6 bases). Trimming shortened V by 2 bases and J by 2 bases, and 21 bases separated the two germline ends. Per the germline V gene, CDR1 is MNHEY and CDR2 is SMNVEV (reference sequence). The CDR3 has 18 residues. CDR3 DNA: TGTGCCAGCAGTTTAGGTACAGGGAATTATTCGGACAACTATGGCTACACCTTC. Translation: CASSLGTGNYSDNYGYTF.

This clone was seen a handful of times. The gene calls are TRBV10-3 and TRBJ1-6; no reliable D call. V lost 4 bases to trimming and J lost 6 bases, with 13 bases between them. Germline values: CDR1 ENHRY, CDR2 SYGVKD. CDR3 length: 15 amino acids. In DNA, the CDR3 is TGTGCCATCAGTGCTATCCTGGGGATTAATTCACCCCTCCACTTT. Translated: CAISAILGINSPLHF.